The 13 T cell receptor beta chains below were found in one sample sequenced in a study of T cells in Graves' hyperthyroidism and ophthalmopathy. TCR beta CDR3 sequences were amplified from RNA transcripts. HTBI primers were employed in a first-round RT-PCR of the TCR CDR3. TCRdb re-analysed the multiplex PCR reads in MiXCR, keeping a single row per CDR3 protein. The sample carries a few hundred thousand distinct CDR3 sequences, approximately 13% recorded once. Sequencing input: blood. These receptors were taken from a woman aged 40 to 55 with Graves' ophthalmopathy.

This clonotype was seen ten or more times. The chain joins TRBV6-1 to TRBJ1-6, with D perhaps matching TRBD1 (5 bases). Per germline, CDR1 MNHNS and CDR2 SASEGT. V was shortened by 5 bases and J by 7 bases, with 12 bases between the two germline ends. The CDR3 spans 14 residues. The CDR3 nucleotides read TGTGCCAGCAGTTTAGAGGGACGAAATTCACCCCTCCACTTT. Its protein product is CASSLEGRNSPLHF.

In regard to this clonotype: A much larger clone lies one base from this, so it may be a read error. The chain combines TRBV18 with TRBJ1-5; maybe TRBD1 (5 bases). Germline CDR1 reads KGHSH; CDR2 reads LQKENI. Trimming pared 3 bases from V and 9 bases from J, leaving 12 bases between. The length of the CDR3 is 13 residues. The CDR3 loop is CASSPGLRRPQHF. The CDR3 DNA is TGTGCCAGCTCACCGGGGCTAAGACGGCCCCAGCATTTT.

The V gene is TRBV6-1, the J gene TRBJ2-5; D tentatively reads TRBD1 or TRBD2 (5 bases each). The germline V gene has CDR1 MNHNS and CDR2 SASEGT. The CDR3 consists of 14 residues. Deletions cut 7 bases from V and 0 bases from J, with 12 bases between. The CDR3 protein is CASNIWGNQETQYF. The CDR3 DNA reads as TGTGCCAGCAATATTTGGGGGAACCAAGAGACCCAGTACTTC.

Many counts were recorded for this clonotype. This chain joins TRBV2 and TRBJ2-6; D gene uncertain. This CDR3 is 16 amino acids long. Germline CDR1 and CDR2: SNHLY and FYNNEI. Trimming took off 7 bases at V and 0 bases at J, with 13 bases between the two ends. CDR3 bases: TGTGCCAGCATAAGGGTGCAGACCTCTGGGGCCAACGTCCTGACTTTC. This codes for CASIRVQTSGANVLTF.

This clonotype was seen many times. This rearrangement joins TRBV25-1 to TRBJ2-1, with 9 bases lining up with TRBD2. V lost 1 base to trimming and J lost 10 bases; unmatched junction nucleotides: 8. The CDR3 is 15 residues long. CDR1 is MGHDK and CDR2 is SYGVNS in the germline V gene. The chain's CDR3 is CASSEWAREGLEQFF. The CDR3 DNA reads TGTGCCAGCAGTGAATGGGCGCGGGAGGGCCTCGAGCAGTTCTTC.

This clonotype was counted at least ten times. The genes are TRBV6-5 and TRBJ1-2, with D uncertain. Trimming cost V 0 bases and J 8 bases, with 13 bases left between them. Germline CDR1 reads MNHEY; CDR2 reads SVGAGI. CDR3 length: 14 amino acids. In nucleotides, the CDR3 is TGTGCCAGCAGTTACTCTGGGTGGGGTTACGGCTACACCTTC. Its translation: CASSYSGWGYGYTF.

This clonotype was seen many times. The chain combines TRBV11-2 with TRBJ2-1, with D hard to call. Germline assignment: CDR1 SGHAT and CDR2 FQNNGV. The CDR3 totals 13 residues. The V end was cut by 0 bases, the J end by 8 bases, with 8 bases between. The CDR3 spells CASSLEPGDEQFF. In DNA form, the CDR3 reads TGTGCCAGCAGCTTAGAACCCGGAGATGAGCAGTTCTTC. The entire variable domain, with the rest obtained from reference TRBV11-2 and TRBJ2-1, is as follows: EAGVAQSPRYKIIEKRQSVAFWCNPISGHATLYWYQQILGQGPKLLIQFQNNGVVDDSQLPKDRFSAERLKGVDSTLKIQPAKLEDSAVYLCASSLEPGDEQFFGPGTRLTVL.

The chain couples TRBV7-2 to TRBJ2-2, with D possibly matching TRBD1 (5 bases). V was cut by 5 bases and J by 2 bases, with 15 bases left in between. CDR3 length equals 16 residues. CDR1 is SGHTA and CDR2 is FQGNSA in the germline V gene. CDR3: CASSHPRQFNTGELFF. CDR3 sequence (DNA): TGTGCCAGCAGCCACCCGAGACAGTTTAACACCGGGGAGCTGTTTTTT. The variable domain in full, completed from reference TRBV7-2 and TRBJ2-2, reads GAGVSQSPSNKVTEKGKDVELRCDPISGHTALYWYRQSLGQGLEFLIYFQGNSAPDKSGLPSDRFSAERTGGSVSTLTIQRTQQEDSAVYLCASSHPRQFNTGELFFGEGSRLTVL.

This rearrangement joins TRBV3-1 to TRBJ1-3; the D gene is possibly TRBD1 (6 bases). V was cut by 3 bases and J by 0 bases, with 9 bases left in between. Germline CDR1 reads LGHDT; CDR2 reads YNNKEL (reference sequence). The length of the CDR3 is 15 residues. The CDR3 protein is CASSQGASSGNTIYF. The CDR3 region has the DNA TGTGCCAGCAGCCAGGGGGCTAGCTCTGGAAACACCATATATTTT.

This clonotype was detected once. J is TRBJ2-7 and V is TRBV20-1, with 8 bases fitting TRBD1. The CDR3 extends over 16 amino acids. Germline trimming cut 1 base from V and 3 bases from J; bases unmatched to any gene: 11. Germline values: CDR1 DFQATT, CDR2 SNEGSKA (reference sequence). The chain's CDR3 is CSARGTRGRLLYEQYF. The CDR3 bases are TGCAGTGCTAGAGGAACCAGGGGGCGCTTACTCTACGAGCAGTACTTC.

Many counts were recorded for this clonotype. The gene calls are TRBV28 and TRBJ2-5; 8 positions match TRBD1. This CDR3 comprises 16 residues. Unmatched junction bases numbered 10, after V lost 6 bases and J lost 1 base. Germline V gene data show CDR1 as MDHEN and CDR2 as SYDVKM. CDR3 nucleotides: TGTGCCAGCAGCAGAGGGACAGGCCTTATCCAAGAGACCCAGTACTTC. This gives the protein CASSRGTGLIQETQYF.

This clonotype was detected only a few times. The V and J genes are TRBV10-3 and TRBJ2-5; no clear D gene. The germline V and J ends were trimmed by 3 bases and 5 bases, with 7 bases remaining between them. Germline V gene sequence: CDR1 ENHRY, CDR2 SYGVKD. CDR3 length: 12 amino acids. CDR3 loop: CAISDSAETQYF. The CDR3 DNA follows: TGTGCCATCAGTGACAGCGCGGAGACCCAGTACTTC.

This clonotype was observed many times. The rearrangement links TRBV10-3 to TRBJ1-2; 8 nucleotides line up with TRBD1. The germline gives CDR1 ENHRY, CDR2 SYGVKD. The CDR3 loop spans 11 amino acids. V shed 10 bases and J 12 bases; nucleotides not matched to a gene: 10. Written as DNA, the CDR3 is TGTGCCAGAGGACAGGGTTGGGACCACACCTTC. It yields the protein CARGQGWDHTF.